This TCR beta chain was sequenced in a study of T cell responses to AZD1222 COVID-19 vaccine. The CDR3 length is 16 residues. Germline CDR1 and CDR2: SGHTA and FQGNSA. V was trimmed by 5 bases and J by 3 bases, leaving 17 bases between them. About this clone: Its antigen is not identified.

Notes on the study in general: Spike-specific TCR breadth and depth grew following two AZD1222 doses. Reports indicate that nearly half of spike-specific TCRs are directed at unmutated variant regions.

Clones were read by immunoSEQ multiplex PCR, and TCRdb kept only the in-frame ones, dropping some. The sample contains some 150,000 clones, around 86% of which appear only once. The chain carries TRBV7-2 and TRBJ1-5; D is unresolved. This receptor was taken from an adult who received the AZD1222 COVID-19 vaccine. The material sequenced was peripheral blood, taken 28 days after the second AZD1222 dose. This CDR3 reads CASSPRATTLNQPQHF. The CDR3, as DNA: TGTGCCAGCAGCCCAAGGGCCACTACTCTCAATCAGCCCCAGCATTTT. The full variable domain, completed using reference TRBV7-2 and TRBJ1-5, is GAGVSQSPSNKVTEKGKDVELRCDPISGHTALYWYRQSLGQGLEFLIYFQGNSAPDKSGLPSDRFSAERTGGSVSTLTIQRTQQEDSAVYLCASSPRATTLNQPQHFGDGTRLSIL.